A single T cell receptor (beta chain) is shown here with its context. As yet, its antigen is unknown. This entry belongs to a study of shared clonotypes between healthy human individuals. Findings of the study overall: All-four-donor shared clonotypes had higher generation probabilities than non-shared clonotypes did. A few donors showed sharing of approximately 5% of naive CD4 clonotypes.

Subsets obtained from CD4+ cells comprised CD45RA+ naive and CD45RA-negative memory cells. There are 15 residues in the CDR3. Germline lookup yields CDR1 MNHNS and CDR2 SASEGT. The V end was cut by 5 bases, the J end by 0 bases, with 10 bases between. Only in-frame clones appear in the TCRdb table, and some are missing; sequencing was by immunoSEQ multiplex PCR. The sample lists roughly 1,000,000 clones; around 82% were seen once. The TCR comes from a man younger than 35 in good health. Some clones in this sample may be carry-over from other donors' samples. The genes are TRBV6-1 and TRBJ2-2; the D call may be TRBD1 or TRBD2 (6 bases each). Material for sequencing was memory CD4+ T cells from PBMCs. Indicated subset: CD45RA-negative fraction. The CDR3 DNA reads TGTGCCAGCAGTCCGGGGGCTGCGAACACCGGGGAGCTGTTTTTT. Amino acid sequence: CASSPGAANTGELFF.